This TCR beta chain was documented in a study of shared clonotypes between healthy human individuals (dated by TCRdb to the early 2020s). As for the study more broadly: The cohort included three men and a couple of women between 18 and 49 years of age. Per donor, three plates each were used for CD4 naive and CD4 memory, two for CD8 naive, and one for CD8 memory. To estimate repertoire size and how much clonotype sharing occurs between individuals, the study deeply sequenced the blood TCR repertoires of several healthy adults. To increase sequencing depth and limit assay-specific biases, different laboratories used diverse techniques to prepare libraries and sequence TCR repertoires. Each donor's leukapheresis produced roughly between about 0.85 and 10 billion PBMCs. Paper-wide results and their limitations: Pairwise subsampling led to the expectation that sequencing depth would affect the degree of clonotype sharing among donors. Larger estimated clonotype richness was generally found for naive subsets than for memory subsets. Compared with non-shared clonotypes, the clonotypes found in all four sorted-subset donors had higher generation probabilities. The genetic and exposure-history diversity represented was limited by the small number of donors. When several donors were compared, the shared fraction of clonotypes was 5% to 6.5% for naive CD4, around 3.6% for naive CD8, roughly 2.5% for memory CD4, and 0.3% to 0.5% for memory CD8. Sampling was limited to blood, and TCR repertoires in tissue likely differ from TCR repertoires in blood. Rarefaction of sorted-subset datasets indicated incomplete sequencing despite the large sequencing depth.

Donors were healthy HIV-negative adults with no recently reported acute infections or vaccinations. Only Caucasian adults living in Nashville, Tennessee, USA were represented among the donors. Magnetic negative selection was used to enrich CD4+ T cells, after which naive cells were positively selected on CD45RA and the negative fraction became the memory subset. After blood collection by leukapheresis, PBMCs were isolated using Ficoll-Histopaque density gradient centrifugation and then cryopreserved in the vapor phase of liquid nitrogen. Analytical flow cytometry was used to check the purity and quantity of every magnetically sorted T cell population. From each sorted fraction, genomic DNA was isolated and quantified by UV absorbance on a Nanodrop 2000c. CDR1 and CDR2, looked up from the germline V gene (reference sequence), are SEHNR and FQNEAQ. Including the terminal cysteine and phenylalanine, the CDR3 comprises 17 residues. This entry keeps only the CDR3 DNA: 51 bases, framed from base 1. From V the trimming removes 3 bases and from J it removes 7 bases, while the gene matches leave 15 bases of the junction unaccounted for.

Using the deep immunoSEQ assay, TCR CDR3 regions were amplified from genomic DNA by multiplex PCR. Extracted genomic DNA from each cell subset was spread evenly across all wells of several immunoSEQ 96-well plates, with each plate serving as a replicate. For sorted subsets, about 220 ng of genomic DNA, equivalent to 25,000 to 35,000 T cell genomes, went into each replicate PCR. The purified libraries were quantified using a Qubit 3.0 fluorometer, sized with a Bioanalyzer 2100, and then quantified again using the KAPA Library Quantification kit. Each immunoSEQ 96-well plate was sequenced on its own single-read 150-cycle Illumina NextSeq 550 flow cell. The published analysis was carried out like this. The immunoSEQ output contained only junctional sequences without quality scores, so filtering could not match that applied to full-length reads. Sequences were annotated with PyIR, a Python wrapper for IgBLAST v1.9, using IMGT germline references to assign V/J genes and CDR3. Reads were removed for weak V/J assignments (E-value above 1e-6), missing CDR3, stop codons, out-of-frame junctions, or ambiguous translated residues. V3J clonotypes were defined as sequences sharing the same inferred V gene, J gene, and CDR3 amino acid sequence. To compute the percentage overlap between repertoires, the number of shared unique clonotypes was divided by the size of the smaller repertoire. RTK rarefaction, the Chao1 estimator, and Recon v2.1 estimates of unobserved clonotypes were used to assess repertoire richness. Generation probabilities were computed with OLGA for all TCRbeta clonotypes obtained by the gDNA method from four donors. TCRdb re-hosts the immuneACCESS table, in-frame sequences only. Its copies lack some clones; in the studies checked, an unresolved V gene accounts for under half of them, and the cause for the rest is not known. V and J calls and clone size follow that table, whereas D and trimming were derived from the DNA. The sample records more than 1.2 million clones, approximately 98.5% of which are singletons. Around 0.38% of the sample is taken by the ten largest.

Note on this clone: Its antigen specificity is not known. No base qualities exist here, and no much larger clone lies one base off it.

The chain uses TRBV7-9 and TRBJ2-7; 10 bases in between match TRBD2. The sequencing input was naive CD4+ T cells sorted from blood. The sample's cell subset or site, from its label and the paper: CD45RA+ positively selected. This clonotype was obtained from a man aged 25 to 40 in good health. The DNA is as follows: TGTGCCAGCAGCTTTACCCCACTAGCGGGACGCCAGGGTGAGCAGTACTTC. It translates as CASSFTPLAGRQGEQYF. The full variable domain, with segments outside the CDR3 supplied by the reference TRBV7-9 and TRBJ2-7 proteins, appears as DTGVSQNPRHKITKRGQNVTFRCDPISEHNRLYWYRQTLGQGPEFLTYFQNEAQLEKSRLLSDRFSAERPKGSFSTLEIQRTEQGDSAMYLCASSFTPLAGRQGEQYFGPGTRLTVT.